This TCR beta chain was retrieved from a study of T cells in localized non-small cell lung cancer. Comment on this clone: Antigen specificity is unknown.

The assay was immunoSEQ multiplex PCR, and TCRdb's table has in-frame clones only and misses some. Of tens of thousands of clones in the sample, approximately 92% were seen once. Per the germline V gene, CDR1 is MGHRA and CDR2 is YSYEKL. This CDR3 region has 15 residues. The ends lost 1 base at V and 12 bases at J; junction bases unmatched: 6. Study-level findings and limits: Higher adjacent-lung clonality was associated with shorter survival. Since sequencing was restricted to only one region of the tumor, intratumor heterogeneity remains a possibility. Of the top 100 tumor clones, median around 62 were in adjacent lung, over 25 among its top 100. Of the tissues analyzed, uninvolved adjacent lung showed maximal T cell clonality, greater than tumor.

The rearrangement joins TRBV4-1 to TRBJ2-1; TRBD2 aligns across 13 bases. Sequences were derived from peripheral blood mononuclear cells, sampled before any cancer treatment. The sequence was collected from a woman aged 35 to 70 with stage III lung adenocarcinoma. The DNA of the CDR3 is TGCGCCAGCAGCCAAGGTGGACTAGCGGGAGAGGTGCAGTTCTTC. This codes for CASSQGGLAGEVQFF.